This T cell receptor (beta chain) was identified in a study of technical replicates of blood from a few donors. Trimming took off 1 base at V and 6 bases at J, with 7 bases between the two ends. CDR1 SGHNT and CDR2 YENEEA come from the germline V gene. The length of the CDR3 is 13 residues. The assay was immunoSEQ multiplex PCR, and TCRdb's table has in-frame clones only and misses some. The profile shows about 85,000 clones, roughly 94% of them singletons. The chain carries TRBV11-3 and TRBJ1-5; D remains unclear. The specimen sequenced was T cells isolated from PBMCs. The clonotype comes from a human donor in good health. CDR3 loop: CASSLGLSQPQHF. CDR3 sequence (DNA): TGTGCCAGCAGCTTAGGTCTCAGTCAGCCCCAGCATTTT.